This TCR beta chain was documented in a study of CD8+CD57+ T cells in acquired aplastic anemia. The CDR3 is 16 amino acids. Trimming took 5 bases from V and 5 from J; bases not matched to a gene: 13. Germline-derived CDR1 and CDR2 are MNHEY and SMNVEV (reference sequence). This clonotype was seen only a few times. Its antigen is still unknown. The template used for profiling TCR beta VDJ and CDR3 was genomic DNA. TCRdb re-analysed the reads in MiXCR, keeping a single row per CDR3 protein. The sample has around 220,000 distinct CDR3 sequences, approximately 51% seen once. Findings and limits, study-wide: Overlap between patients and controls comprised twenty-nine CD8+ CDR3 sequences.

All sequencing subjects had displayed CD8+CD57+ cell expansion on flow cytometry. The enrolled patients all had severe acquired aplastic anemia. The TCR originated in a human donor with aplastic anemia. This chain connects TRBV27 to TRBJ2-7; 9 bases map to TRBD2. The sequenced sample was sorted CD4+, CD8+, or CD8+CD57+ T cells (not recorded which) from PBMCs. The CDR3 loop reads CASSPGGGGAADEQYF. CDR3 in DNA: TGTGCCAGCAGTCCGGGGGGCGGGGGGGCCGCCGACGAGCAGTACTTC.